This TCR beta chain was sequenced in a study of beta chain features in type 1 diabetes. Study conclusions and caveats: Reduced insertions and increased deletions marked VDJ junctions in type 1 diabetes patients. People with Type 1 diabetes carried modestly yet significantly shorter TCRB CDR3s in all four CD4+ subsets.

Isolation of CD4+ naive, central memory, regulatory and stem cell-like memory cells was achieved by sorting via CD45RO/CCR7/CD25/CD127/CD95/CD27. Since all of the isolated RNA was reverse transcribed, expressed TCRB transcripts were what got sequenced. Generated by immunoSEQ multiplex PCR, the TCRdb table keeps only in-frame clones and is missing some. This sample yields more than 300,000 clones, of which about 12% are seen a single time; around 0.0099% belongs to the top ten. Per the germline V gene, CDR1 is MDHEN and CDR2 is SYDVKM. This CDR3 is built from 14 residues. V lost 6 bases and J 4 bases, leaving 13 bases between the germline ends. This clone was detected only a few times. Its antigen is unidentified.

Sequenced input: naive CD4+ T cells from blood. This chain connects TRBV28 to TRBJ1-5; the D gene is possibly TRBD1 (5 bases). The source is a woman aged 18-29 years with type 1 diabetes. For the CDR3, the DNA is TGTGCCAGCAGCTCGCCCCAGGGTAATCAGCCCCAGCATTTT. Residues: CASSSPQGNQPQHF.